The entry that follows covers one T cell receptor (beta chain) sequence. A read error may explain this, as a much larger clone is one base away. This record belongs to a study of T cells in Graves' hyperthyroidism and ophthalmopathy. There are 14 residues in the CDR3. CDR1 SGHTA and CDR2 FQGNSA come from the germline V gene. Trimming took off 1 base at V and 8 bases at J, with 14 bases between the two ends. Hyperthyroidism patients were newly diagnosed, had disease duration under 2 months, and were aged 18 to 65 years. Researchers amplified the TCR beta CDR3 regions from RNA transcripts. Initially, a first-round RT-PCR of the TCR CDR3 employed the HTBI primer set. MiXCR, applied by TCRdb to the multiplex PCR reads, yields one record per CDR3 protein. The table includes approximately 630,000 distinct CDR3 sequences, about 17% detected once.

The chain employs TRBV7-2 and TRBJ1-2, with D unresolved. The sequence derives from a woman aged 25 to 39 with Graves' hyperthyroidism. Sequenced sample: blood. The CDR3 coding sequence is TGTACCAGCAGCTTAGATCCGGGTGCCGCAGGCTACACCTTC. Translating gives CTSSLDPGAAGYTF.